The 23 T cell receptor beta chains reported below all come from one sample, sequenced in a study of beta chain features in type 1 diabetes. Findings and caveats of the study: Moderately but significantly shorter TCRB CDR3s were found in Type 1 diabetes patients in all four CD4+ subsets.

The authors reverse transcribed all of the isolated RNA, so sequencing captured expressed TCRB transcripts. Measured with immunoSEQ multiplex PCR; TCRdb has only the in-frame clones, and not every one. The sample consists of about 160,000 clones, around 9% of them appearing once. These receptors have no known antigen. The sequencing input was central memory CD4+ T cells from blood. The source of these receptors is a woman in her 30s with type 1 diabetes.

In this sample, this clone turned up many times. V usage is TRBV4-1 and J usage is TRBJ1-5; TRBD1 is a possible D gene (5 bases). Trimming took off 7 bases at V and 3 bases at J, with 19 bases between the two ends. The CDR3 spans 16 residues. The germline gives CDR1 MGHRA, CDR2 YSYEKL. The DNA of the CDR3 is TGCGCCAGCAAGGACCTACACCCCAGGGTCAATCAGCCCCAGCATTTT. Protein sequence: CASKDLHPRVNQPQHF.

The V call is TRBV5-4, the J call TRBJ2-7, with D possibly TRBD1 on 5 matching bases. CDR1 and CDR2 (germline): SGHNT, YYREEE (reference sequence). V was pared by 0 bases and J by 7 bases, with 14 bases between. This CDR3 region has 14 residues. The chain's CDR3 is CASSLVSGLGEQYF. The CDR3 bases are TGTGCCAGCAGCTTGGTGTCAGGGTTGGGAGAGCAGTACTTC.

For the CDR3, the DNA is TGTGCCAGCAGCTTAGAGTCATCCCGCGTGGATACGCAGTATTTT. Its protein product is CASSLESSRVDTQYF. The gene calls are TRBV11-1 and TRBJ2-3, with D hard to call. The CDR3 length is 15 residues. The V end was cut by 1 base, the J end by 6 bases, with 14 bases between. Looked up from germline, CDR1 is SGHAT and CDR2 is FQDESV (reference sequence). Together with reference TRBV11-1 and TRBJ2-3, the CDR3 gives the full variable domain: EAEVAQSPRYKITEKSQAVAFWCDPISGHATLYWYRQILGQGPELLVQFQDESVVDDSQLPKDRFSAERLKGVDSTLKIQPAELGDSAMYLCASSLESSRVDTQYFGPGTRLTVL.

This clone was counted a few times. The chain joins TRBV4-1 to TRBJ1-5; D remains ambiguous. The V gene's germline CDR1 is MGHRA and CDR2 YSYEKL. The CDR3 sequence is 13 residues long. V was pared by 1 base and J by 6 bases, with 7 bases between. The CDR3 spells CASSQVTSQPQHF. The CDR3 nucleotides read TGCGCCAGCAGCCAAGTCACGAGTCAGCCCCAGCATTTT.

V usage is TRBV30 and J usage is TRBJ2-1; 10 nucleotides line up with TRBD1. V gave up 4 bases and J gave up 10 bases; unmatched junction bases: 7. The CDR3 length is 13 residues. The germline V gene has CDR1 GTSNPN and CDR2 SVGIG (reference sequence). The CDR3 sequence is CAWNRQGAGEQFF. The CDR3 DNA sequence: TGTGCCTGGAATCGACAGGGGGCAGGGGAGCAGTTCTTC.

The sample holds a few counts of this clone. The V call is TRBV6-1, the J call TRBJ2-2, with TRBD2 matching 8 bases. This CDR3 is built from 16 residues. V gave up 3 bases and J gave up 2 bases; unmatched junction bases: 5. The germline V gene has CDR1 MNHNS and CDR2 SASEGT. The CDR3 loop is CASSDSGSTNTGELFF. The CDR3 DNA reads as TGTGCCAGCAGTGACAGCGGGAGTACAAACACCGGGGAGCTGTTTTTT.

The chain combines TRBV9 with TRBJ1-4, with 7 bases aligning to TRBD1. The germline V gene has CDR1 SGDLS and CDR2 YYNGEE. The CDR3 spans 14 residues. The V gene end was trimmed by 4 bases and the J gene end by 5 bases; junction bases not matched to a gene: 5. DNA for the CDR3: TGTGCCAGCAGCCGCGGGACAGACAATGAAAAACTGTTTTTT. It is translated as CASSRGTDNEKLFF.

The rearrangement links TRBV19 to TRBJ2-5; possibly TRBD2 for D (5 bases). The germline V gene has CDR1 LNHDA and CDR2 SQIVND (reference sequence). V was trimmed by 4 bases and J by 3 bases, leaving 9 bases between them. The CDR3 contains 13 residues. The DNA of the CDR3 is TGTGCCAGTAGTAGAAACGGGGAAGAGACCCAGTACTTC. Its protein product is CASSRNGEETQYF.

This clone turned up a few times. V usage is TRBV6-4 and J usage is TRBJ2-1; 7 bases map to TRBD2. V shed 3 bases, J shed 12 bases, and the junction held 8 bases outside the gene matches. Germline values: CDR1 MRHNA, CDR2 SNTAGT. This CDR3 spans 13 amino acids. In DNA form, the CDR3 reads TGTGCCAGCAGTGATGAGCGGGGCCAAGCGCAGTTCTTC. This encodes CASSDERGQAQFF.

This clone was seen more than once but under ten times. The rearrangement links TRBV11-2 to TRBJ1-4; 7 positions agree with TRBD1. Germline V gene sequence: CDR1 SGHAT, CDR2 FQNNGV. The CDR3 runs to 14 residues. V dropped 8 bases and J dropped 8; count of bases not matched to a gene: 11. CDR3 DNA sequence: TGTGCCAGCCGGGCTGACAGGGTAGTAGAAAAACTGTTTTTT. This gives the protein CASRADRVVEKLFF. Combining the CDR3 with reference TRBV11-2 and TRBJ1-4 gives the whole variable domain EAGVAQSPRYKIIEKRQSVAFWCNPISGHATLYWYQQILGQGPKLLIQFQNNGVVDDSQLPKDRFSAERLKGVDSTLKIQPAKLEDSAVYLCASRADRVVEKLFFGSGTQLSVL.

This sequence joins TRBV11-2 and TRBJ1-5, with D hard to call. The germline gives CDR1 SGHAT, CDR2 FQNNGV. The CDR3 consists of 15 residues. Trimming cost V 0 bases and J 9 bases, with 15 bases left between them. The CDR3 loop reads CASSLDRGGMWPQHF. CDR3 bases: TGTGCCAGCAGCTTAGATCGGGGAGGGATGTGGCCCCAGCATTTT.

This clone was counted between two and nine times. This rearrangement joins TRBV5-6 to TRBJ1-1; 9 positions match TRBD1. Trimming took 4 bases from V and 6 from J; bases not matched to a gene: 7. The CDR3 extends over 14 amino acids. The V gene's germline CDR1 is SGHDT and CDR2 YYEEEE. CDR3 region: CASSSRDRVPEAFF. For the CDR3, the DNA is TGTGCCAGCAGCAGCCGGGACAGGGTACCTGAAGCTTTCTTT.

The chain carries TRBV7-9 and TRBJ2-1, with a possible D match to TRBD2 (5 bases). The CDR3 is made up of 12 amino acids. V lost 6 bases and J 4 bases, leaving 7 bases between the germline ends. Per germline, CDR1 SEHNR and CDR2 FQNEAQ (reference sequence). The CDR3 region has the DNA TGTGCCAGCAGTCGGACTTACAATGAGCAGTTCTTC. Translated, it gives CASSRTYNEQFF.

CDR3 nucleotides: TGTGCCCTATCGACATTCGAGAATCAGCCCCAGCATTTT. Residues: CALSTFENQPQHF. This sequence joins TRBV7-9 and TRBJ1-5; D not certain. CDR3 length equals 13 residues. CDR1 is SEHNR, CDR2 FQNEAQ, per germline (reference sequence). Trimming removed 11 bases from V and 4 bases from J, with 15 bases in between.

The chain combines TRBV6-5 with TRBJ2-3; tentative D call: TRBD2 (5 bases). From germline, CDR1 is MNHEY and CDR2 SVGAGI. V was pared by 2 bases and J by 0 bases, with 9 bases between. The CDR3 is 15 residues long. CDR3 coding DNA: TGTGCCAGCAGTTACCAACGGGAAAGCACAGATACGCAGTATTTT. Protein product: CASSYQRESTDTQYF.

The chain recombines TRBV7-3 with TRBJ2-5; TRBD2 agrees at 13 bases. The CDR3 sequence is 16 residues long. Trimming removed 1 base from V and 5 bases from J; junction bases left unmatched: 4. CDR1 is SGHTA, CDR2 FQGTGA, per germline. The CDR3 sequence is CASSLSTSGRGETQYF. The CDR3 bases are TGTGCCAGCAGCTTAAGCACTAGCGGGAGGGGTGAGACCCAGTACTTC. Supplemented by reference TRBV7-3 and TRBJ2-5, the full variable domain reads GAGVSQTPSNKVTEKGKYVELRCDPISGHTALYWYRQSLGQGPEFLIYFQGTGAADDSGLPNDRFFAVRPEGSVSTLKIQRTERGDSAVYLCASSLSTSGRGETQYFGPGTRLLVL.

This clone came up a few times. The rearrangement uses TRBV5-1 and TRBJ2-3; D is unclear. CDR1 SGHRS and CDR2 YFSETQ come from the germline V gene. Between the trimmed V and J ends, which lost 2 bases and 6 bases, there was a span of 7 bases. CDR3 length: 12 amino acids. The DNA for the CDR3 is TGCGCCAGCAGCTTTACGACTGATACGCAGTATTTT. Encoded protein: CASSFTTDTQYF.

This clone was counted between two and nine times. This chain links TRBV4-1 with TRBJ2-5; 8 nucleotides agree with TRBD1. The V segment lost 0 bases and the J segment 4 bases; nucleotides outside the gene matches: 10. Germline V gene lookup returns CDR1 MGHRA and CDR2 YSYEKL. The CDR3 is 17 residues long. The CDR3 reads CASSQDQGRGRGETQYF. Here the CDR3 DNA reads TGCGCCAGCAGCCAAGATCAAGGCAGGGGGCGCGGAGAGACCCAGTACTTC.

The rearrangement links TRBV30 to TRBJ1-2; D is ambiguous. CDR3 length: 11 residues. CDR1 is GTSNPN and CDR2 is SVGIG in the germline V gene (reference sequence). The germline V and J ends were trimmed by 5 bases and 4 bases, with 8 bases remaining between them. The CDR3 region is CAWAQSYGYTF. CDR3 coding DNA: TGTGCCTGGGCACAGTCCTATGGCTACACCTTC. Supplemented by reference TRBV30 and TRBJ1-2, the full variable domain reads SQTIHQWPATLVQPVGSPLSLECTVEGTSNPNLYWYRQAAGRGLQLLFYSVGIGQISSEVPQNLSASRPQDRQFILSSKKLLLSDSGFYLCAWAQSYGYTFGSGTRLTVV.

To note about this clone: The sample has other DNA sequences that encode this CDR3 too. The chain carries TRBV6-5 and TRBJ2-3; maybe TRBD2 (7 bases). Germline lookup yields CDR1 MNHEY and CDR2 SVGAGI. The CDR3 contains 14 residues. The V and J ends lost 8 bases and 2 bases respectively, with 14 bases between them. The CDR3 loop reads CASRAGAFTDTQYF. Written as DNA, the CDR3 is TGTGCCAGCCGGGCGGGGGCTTTCACAGATACGCAGTATTTT.

This clone was recorded a few times. The rearrangement joins TRBV9 to TRBJ2-7, with a possible D match to TRBD2 (6 bases). This CDR3 is built from 14 residues. Germline CDR1 is SGDLS and CDR2 is YYNGEE. Trimming left V 0 bases short and J 3 bases short, with 10 bases between. CDR3 region: CASSVDLRDYEQYF. The DNA for the CDR3 is TGTGCCAGCAGCGTAGATTTGCGGGACTACGAGCAGTACTTC.

CDR3 nucleotide sequence: TGTGCCAGCAGCGTTCAAGCGGGAGGTTCCTACGAGCAGTACTTC. Protein: CASSVQAGGSYEQYF. The V and J genes are TRBV9 and TRBJ2-7; 9 bases map to TRBD2. The V and J ends lost 2 bases and 1 base, in that order; junction bases with no gene match: 4. The CDR3 is made up of 15 amino acids. Germline V lookup: CDR1 SGDLS, CDR2 YYNGEE.

This clone was observed a handful of times. The chain combines TRBV29-1 with TRBJ2-5, with 8 bases aligning to TRBD2. V dropped 6 bases and J dropped 2; count of bases not matched to a gene: 8. CDR1 is SQVTM, CDR2 ANQGSEA, per germline. The CDR3 loop spans 14 amino acids. CDR3 region: CSVGAGERQETQYF. The CDR3 DNA is TGCAGCGTAGGAGCGGGAGAGCGGCAAGAGACCCAGTACTTC.